This T cell receptor beta chain was sequenced during a study of CD8 T cells in ankylosing spondylitis. The study, taken as a whole, reports: Disease-associated clones were CD8+ and fairly uncommon in peripheral blood. According to the report, clones linked to the disease were significantly enriched in matched synovial fluid samples taken from ankylosing spondylitis patients. Past studies reported some motif variants in reactive arthritis synovial fluid and blood. What seemed typical of ankylosing spondylitis blood was a TCR beta motif built from several highly homologous variants.

Per germline, CDR1 MNHEY and CDR2 SVGEGT. The V gene lost 6 bases and the J gene lost 5 bases, with 10 bases spanning the gap. The CDR3 is 13 residues long. Each TCR beta library was made by quantitative 5'-RACE that incorporated molecular barcodes. TCRdb re-called the 5' RACE reads with MiXCR, one entry per CDR3 protein. The sample has under 950,000 distinct CDR3 sequences; around 20% are singletons. Of note for this clonotype: The antigen remains undetermined.

This chain joins TRBV6-2 or TRBV6-3 and TRBJ2-2, with D hard to call. The sequence derives from a male donor with ankylosing spondylitis. Sequenced sample: blood, either unsorted or a sorted T cell fraction (not recorded which). The CDR3 sequence is CASRPTITGELFF. DNA for the CDR3: TGTGCCAGCAGGCCCACCATAACCGGGGAGCTGTTTTTT.